These 29 T cell receptor beta chains were sequenced from one sample in a study of T cell repertoires in cytomegalovirus infection. TCRdb reprocessed the reads with MiXCR, giving one entry per CDR3 protein. Here the sample spans about 740,000 distinct CDR3 sequences, approximately 34% being singletons. Specimen: PBMCs. The receptor set was obtained from a human donor in good health (CMV status not recorded). Some clones in this sample may be carry-over from other donors' samples.

This clonotype was observed a few times. The CDR3 loop is CASSFGTARTEQYF. The CDR3, as DNA: TGTGCCAGCAGCTTCGGGACAGCCCGGACGGAGCAGTACTTC. This chain links TRBV5-6 with TRBJ2-7; 7 nucleotides match TRBD1. V gave up 2 bases and J gave up 7 bases; unmatched junction bases: 9. CDR1 and CDR2 (germline): SGHDT, YYEEEE. There are 14 residues in the CDR3.

This clonotype was seen only a few times. This sequence joins TRBV19 and TRBJ1-2; 9 bases align to TRBD1. V shed 8 bases, J shed 9 bases, and the junction held 7 bases outside the gene matches. Germline V gives CDR1 LNHDA, CDR2 SQIVND (reference sequence). There are 12 residues in the CDR3. In DNA form, the CDR3 reads TGTGCCAGTCGGACAGGGGAACGGAGCTACACCTTC. Translation: CASRTGERSYTF.

V gene TRBV15 combines with J gene TRBJ2-3; possible D gene TRBD2, 5 bases. Germline CDR1 is LNHNV and CDR2 is YYDKDF (reference sequence). CDR3 size: 13 residues. The V and J ends lost 4 bases and 1 base respectively, with 6 bases between them. Written as DNA, the CDR3 is TGTGCCACCAGCAAACTAGGCACAGATACGCAGTATTTT. Translation gives CATSKLGTDTQYF.

This CDR3 is CASWTSDSTDTQYF. The CDR3 bases are TGCGCCAGCTGGACTAGCGATAGCACAGATACGCAGTATTTT. The chain carries TRBV10-2 and TRBJ2-3; 9 bases are shared with TRBD2. The CDR3 totals 14 residues. CDR1 is WSHSY, CDR2 SAAADI, per germline. Trimming at V came to 8 bases and at J to 0 bases, leaving 3 bases not matched to a gene.

The rearrangement uses TRBV5-6 and TRBJ1-1; D might be TRBD1 (5 bases). The V end lost 3 bases, the J end lost 1 base, and 22 bases lay between the germline ends. CDR1 is SGHDT, CDR2 YYEEEE, per germline. This CDR3 comprises 18 residues. The CDR3 loop reads CASSYFVGLGRENTEAFF. The CDR3 DNA sequence: TGTGCCAGCAGCTATTTCGTTGGTTTGGGCAGGGAGAACACTGAAGCTTTCTTT.

The chain uses TRBV18 and TRBJ1-1; D is possibly TRBD1 (6 bases). CDR1 KGHSH and CDR2 LQKENI come from the germline V gene. The CDR3 totals 12 residues. V was pared by 6 bases and J by 5 bases, with 10 bases between. The CDR3 loop is CASSPGETEAFF. CDR3 nucleotides: TGTGCCAGCTCTCCAGGGGAAACTGAAGCTTTCTTT.

About this clonotype itself: At one boundary the junction diverges from the germline segment, which might be a read error. This chain links TRBV12-3 or TRBV12-4 with TRBJ1-6; TRBD1 might be the D (6 bases). The CDR3 spans 17 residues. As DNA, the CDR3 is TGTGCCCGCAGGTTAGCCCCGGGAGGGGGGTCGCGGTCACCCCTCCACTTT. Protein: CARRLAPGGGSRSPLHF.

This sequence joins TRBV28 and TRBJ2-1; unclear D gene. This CDR3 is 17 amino acids long. V was cut by 2 bases and J by 0 bases, with 14 bases left in between. The germline V gene has CDR1 MDHEN and CDR2 SYDVKM. CDR3 in DNA: TGTGCCAGCAGTTTAGGTGGCCTAGGGAACTCCTACAATGAGCAGTTCTTC. This sequence encodes CASSLGGLGNSYNEQFF.

On this clonotype: One junction end disagrees with the germline gene, perhaps due to a read error. The genes are TRBV7-2 and TRBJ2-3; D tentatively fits TRBD1 or TRBD2 (6 bases each). CDR3 length equals 15 residues. Germline V gene lookup returns CDR1 SGHTA and CDR2 FQGNSA. The DNA for the CDR3 is TGTGCCAGAAGCTTAACGGGGGCAGATACAGATACGCAGTATTTT. Translation: CARSLTGADTDTQYF.

CDR3 protein: CAISLGLAGDDEQFF. CDR3 nucleotides: TGTGCCATCAGCCTCGGACTAGCGGGAGACGATGAGCAGTTCTTC. The V gene is TRBV10-3, the J gene TRBJ2-1, with 13 positions matching TRBD2. Losses at the gene ends were 6 bases for V and 8 bases for J; bases not matched to a gene: 7. The CDR3 runs 15 residues. The germline V gene has CDR1 ENHRY and CDR2 SYGVKD.

In its sample, this clonotype was seen many times. The chain links TRBV7-8 to TRBJ1-4, with unresolved D. The germline V and J ends were trimmed by 1 base and 14 bases, with 11 bases remaining between them. This CDR3 has 12 residues. The germline V gene encodes CDR1 SGHVS and CDR2 FQNEAQ. The CDR3 protein is CASSLVRSDLFF. The CDR3 DNA is TGTGCCAGCAGCTTAGTCCGGAGTGATCTGTTTTTT.

This clonotype was seen at least ten times. The rearrangement joins TRBV12-3 or TRBV12-4 to TRBJ2-3, with 7 bases that match TRBD1. The V gene end was trimmed by 7 bases and the J gene end by 1 base; junction bases not matched to a gene: 2. There are 13 residues in the CDR3. The CDR3 coding sequence is TGTGCCAGCAACAGGGGAGGCACAGATACGCAGTATTTT. This translates into CASNRGGTDTQYF.

The rearrangement joins TRBV6-5 to TRBJ1-4, with a tentative D call TRBD1 (6 bases). CDR3 size: 16 residues. The V end was cut by 6 bases, the J end by 6 bases, with 20 bases between. The germline CDR1 and CDR2 sequences are MNHEY and SVGAGI. DNA of the CDR3: TGTGCCAGCAGGCATCTCAGGGGAGGCGGTGATGAAAAACTGTTTTTT. Protein sequence: CASRHLRGGGDEKLFF.

This clonotype was observed a few times. V and J are TRBV6-1 and TRBJ1-6; D ambiguous. CDR3 length: 12 residues. Trimming stripped 5 bases from V and 9 bases from J, with 8 bases between. The germline gives CDR1 MNHNS, CDR2 SASEGT. The CDR3, as DNA: TGTGCCAGCAGTATTGGATTTTCACCCCTCCACTTT. This gives the protein CASSIGFSPLHF.

The chain joins TRBV12-3 or TRBV12-4 to TRBJ1-3; D is perhaps TRBD1 (5 bases). The CDR3 is 17 amino acids. V dropped 2 bases and J dropped 0 bases, with 14 bases sitting between them. CDR3 nucleotide sequence: TGTGCCAGCAGTTTATCCCGGGGGGGACTCTCTGGAAACACCATATATTTT. It codes for CASSLSRGGLSGNTIYF.

This clonotype was found a few times. The chain recombines TRBV4-1 with TRBJ1-1; 11 nucleotides match TRBD1. From germline, CDR1 is MGHRA and CDR2 YSYEKL. Trimming at V came to 7 bases and at J to 4 bases, leaving 5 bases not matched to a gene. The CDR3 length is 14 residues. The CDR3 spells CASTDRGQVTEAFF. Written as DNA, the CDR3 is TGCGCCAGCACGGACAGGGGGCAAGTCACTGAAGCTTTCTTT.

The table lists this clonotype with a few counts. The genes are TRBV29-1 and TRBJ1-1; TRBD1 matches 8 bases. The junction had 5 bases not matched to a gene; V was cut back by 4 bases and J by 1 base. CDR3 length equals 14 residues. Germline V gene data show CDR1 as SQVTM and CDR2 as ANQGSEA. The CDR3 nucleotides read TGCAGCGTTGCCCACAGGGGGAAGAACACTGAAGCTTTCTTT. It specifies CSVAHRGKNTEAFF.

The table lists this clonotype with a few counts. The chain carries TRBV27 and TRBJ2-3; D is unclear. CDR1 is MNHEY and CDR2 is SMNVEV in the germline V gene (reference sequence). The CDR3 loop spans 15 amino acids. The germline V and J ends were trimmed by 3 bases and 1 base, with 11 bases remaining between them. Written as DNA, the CDR3 is TGTGCCAGCAGTTTTATGCGTTTTGGCACAGATACGCAGTATTTT. Residues: CASSFMRFGTDTQYF.

This sequence joins TRBV6-2 or TRBV6-3 and TRBJ2-4; D is ambiguous. Between the trimmed V and J ends, which lost 6 bases and 0 bases, there was a span of 18 bases. Germline V gene data show CDR1 as MNHEY and CDR2 as SVGEGT. This CDR3 comprises 17 residues. DNA of the CDR3: TGTGCCAGCAGCCCTCCCACCTTGGCTTTAGCCAAAAACATTCAGTACTTC. It specifies CASSPPTLALAKNIQYF.

The chain combines TRBV5-1 with TRBJ1-6; 7 nucleotides line up with TRBD1. CDR1 is SGHRS, CDR2 YFSETQ, per germline. V shed 4 bases, J shed 7 bases, and the junction held 8 bases outside the gene matches. The CDR3 contains 15 residues. The CDR3 protein is CASSPTPGQNSPLHF. The CDR3 DNA sequence: TGCGCCAGCAGCCCTACCCCGGGACAGAATTCACCCCTCCACTTT.

The chain recombines TRBV7-6 with TRBJ2-7; D is possibly TRBD2 (5 bases). CDR3 length: 16 residues. Trimming stripped 1 base from V and 4 bases from J, with 17 bases between. Germline CDR1 is SGHVS and CDR2 is FNYEAQ. In nucleotides, the CDR3 is TGTGCCAGCAGCTTAGTGTCCCGGGGTGTAGGTTACGAGCAGTACTTC. This translates into CASSLVSRGVGYEQYF. Variable domain in full (rest from reference TRBV7-6 and TRBJ2-7): GAGVSQSPRYKVTKRGQDVALRCDPISGHVSLYWYRQALGQGPEFLTYFNYEAQQDKSGLPNDRFSAERPEGSISTLTIQRTEQRDSAMYRCASSLVSRGVGYEQYFGPGTRLTVT.

This clonotype appeared a few times. V is TRBV20-1 and J is TRBJ2-3; no firm D call. Per the germline V gene, CDR1 is DFQATT and CDR2 is SNEGSKA (reference sequence). Trimming took off 5 bases at V and 1 base at J, with 10 bases between the two ends. The CDR3 runs to 13 residues. The CDR3 nucleotides read TGCAGTGCTTCACTACTCCGCACAGATACGCAGTATTTT. Protein: CSASLLRTDTQYF.

There are a few counts of this clonotype. V and J are TRBV28 and TRBJ1-6, with D possibly matching TRBD1 (5 bases). V was cut by 1 base and J by 11 bases, with 21 bases left in between. The CDR3 is made up of 17 amino acids. The germline V gene has CDR1 MDHEN and CDR2 SYDVKM. The CDR3 DNA follows: TGTGCCAGCAGTTTATACAGCTTGAACAGGCCATGGGCACCCCTCCACTTT. Its translation is CASSLYSLNRPWAPLHF.

This clonotype came up many times. V is TRBV28 and J is TRBJ2-7; D possibly corresponds to TRBD2 (6 bases). Trimming removed 6 bases from V and 6 bases from J, with 24 bases in between. CDR1 and CDR2 (germline): MDHEN, SYDVKM. CDR3 length: 16 amino acids. CDR3 amino acids: CASSSGAGAQAGEQYF. The CDR3 nucleotides read TGTGCCAGCAGCTCGGGCGCCGGGGCCCAAGCGGGCGAGCAGTACTTC.

The chain uses TRBV28 and TRBJ1-1; unclear D gene. Trimming removed 3 bases at V and 5 bases at J, with 7 bases between. Germline V gene lookup returns CDR1 MDHEN and CDR2 SYDVKM. CDR3 length equals 12 residues. CDR3 sequence (DNA): TGTGCCAGCAGTTTCTCCCAGACTGAAGCTTTCTTT. Translated: CASSFSQTEAFF.

This chain links TRBV28 with TRBJ2-3; TRBD2 matches 9 bases. The CDR3 consists of 16 residues. Trimming cost V 3 bases and J 1 base; bases outside gene matches: 5. Germline V CDR1 and CDR2: MDHEN, SYDVKM. The chain's CDR3 is CASSLDAGGGTDTQYF. The DNA of the CDR3 is TGTGCCAGCAGTTTGGACGCGGGAGGGGGCACAGATACGCAGTATTTT. Full variable domain (missing parts from reference TRBV28 and TRBJ2-3): DVKVTQSSRYLVKRTGEKVFLECVQDMDHENMFWYRQDPGLGLRLIYFSYDVKMKEKGDIPEGYSVSREKKERFSLILESASTNQTSMYLCASSLDAGGGTDTQYFGPGTRLTVL.

The chain employs TRBV4-1 and TRBJ1-2; TRBD1 aligns across 7 bases. The CDR3 contains 14 residues. CDR1 is MGHRA and CDR2 is YSYEKL in the germline V gene. V lost 4 bases to trimming and J lost 1 base; unmatched junction nucleotides: 3. In DNA, the CDR3 is TGCGCCAGCAGCCGGGACAGACATAACTATGGCTACACCTTC. Its protein product is CASSRDRHNYGYTF.

The chain uses TRBV11-2 and TRBJ2-5; D remains ambiguous. Trimming pared 0 bases from V and 2 bases from J, leaving 13 bases between. The CDR3 runs to 16 residues. CDR1 and CDR2 (germline): SGHAT, FQNNGV. As DNA, the CDR3 is TGTGCCAGCAGCTTAGATCCTGGCAGGATACAAGAGACCCAGTACTTC. Translating it yields CASSLDPGRIQETQYF.

The rearrangement uses TRBV7-6 and TRBJ2-1; TRBD1 aligns across 9 bases. The J segment lost 9 bases and the V segment lost 5 bases, leaving 11 bases of the junction unmatched. Germline lookup yields CDR1 SGHVS and CDR2 FNYEAQ. The CDR3 is 15 amino acids. DNA for the CDR3: TGTGCCAGCAGCCACGGGACAGGGTCCGGGAGTGAGCAGTTCTTC. This codes for CASSHGTGSGSEQFF.